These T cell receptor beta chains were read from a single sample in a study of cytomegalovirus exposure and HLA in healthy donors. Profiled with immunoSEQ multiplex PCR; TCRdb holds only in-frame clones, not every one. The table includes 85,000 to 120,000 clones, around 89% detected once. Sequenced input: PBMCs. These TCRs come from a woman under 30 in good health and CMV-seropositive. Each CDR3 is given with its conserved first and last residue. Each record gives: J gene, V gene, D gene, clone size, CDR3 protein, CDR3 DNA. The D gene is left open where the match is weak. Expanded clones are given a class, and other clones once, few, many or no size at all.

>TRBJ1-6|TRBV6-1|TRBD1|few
CASTGTAYNSPLHF
TGTGCCAGCACTGGGACAGCCTATAATTCACCCCTCCACTTT
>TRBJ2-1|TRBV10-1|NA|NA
CASSEWTNRDEQFF
TGCGCCAGCAGTGAGTGGACCAACAGGGATGAGCAGTTCTTC
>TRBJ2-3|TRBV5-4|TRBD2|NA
CASSLERGGSDTQYF
TGTGCCAGCAGCTTGGAGCGGGGGGGCTCAGATACGCAGTATTTT
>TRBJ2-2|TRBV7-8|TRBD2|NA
CASSLGLAGWIPNTGELFF
TGTGCCAGCAGCTTAGGACTAGCGGGTTGGATCCCGAACACCGGGGAGCTGTTTTTT
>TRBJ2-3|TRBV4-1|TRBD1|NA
CASSGGQGVTDTQYF
TGCGCCAGCAGCGGCGGACAGGGGGTCACAGATACGCAGTATTTT
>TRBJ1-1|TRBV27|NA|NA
CASSMTANTEAFF
TGTGCCAGCAGTATGACAGCGAACACTGAAGCTTTCTTT
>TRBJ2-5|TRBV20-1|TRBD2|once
CSPGGRETQYF
TGCAGCCCGGGGGGTAGGGAGACCCAGTACTTC
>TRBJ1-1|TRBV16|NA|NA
CASSQFVGTMGTEAFF
TGTGCCAGCAGCCAATTTGTGGGGACAATGGGAACTGAAGCTTTCTTT
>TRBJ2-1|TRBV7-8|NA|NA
CASSLEFRNEQFF
TGTGCCAGCAGCTTAGAATTCCGTAATGAGCAGTTCTTC
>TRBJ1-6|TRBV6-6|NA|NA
CASSRSSSDNSPLHF
TGTGCCAGCAGCCGCAGCTCGAGCGATAATTCACCCCTCCACTTT
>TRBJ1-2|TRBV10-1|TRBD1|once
CASSESGQAYGYTF
TGCGCCAGCAGTGAGTCGGGACAGGCTTATGGCTACACCTTC
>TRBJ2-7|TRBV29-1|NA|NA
CSVVLGALRSEQYF
TGCAGCGTTGTCTTGGGGGCCCTCCGGAGCGAGCAGTACTTC
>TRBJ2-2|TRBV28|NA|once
CASSWGRLEGTGELFF
TGTGCCAGCAGTTGGGGCCGCCTGGAGGGCACCGGGGAGCTGTTTTTT
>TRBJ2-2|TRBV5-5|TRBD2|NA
CASSLWEGYTGELFF
TGTGCCAGCAGCTTGTGGGAGGGGTACACCGGGGAGCTGTTTTTT
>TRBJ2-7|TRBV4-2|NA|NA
CASSHSGGSSYEQYF
TGTGCCAGCAGCCACTCTGGTGGGAGCTCCTACGAGCAGTACTTC
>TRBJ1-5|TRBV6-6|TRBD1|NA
CASSSPTGGRQPQHF
TGTGCCAGCAGTTCACCAACAGGGGGCCGTCAGCCCCAGCATTTT
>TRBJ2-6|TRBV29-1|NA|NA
CSVGTASGANVLTF
TGCAGCGTTGGAACAGCCTCTGGGGCCAACGTCCTGACTTTC
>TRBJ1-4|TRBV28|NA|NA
CASSPWGRGGEKLFF
TGTGCCAGCAGTCCCTGGGGACGCGGGGGTGAAAAACTGTTTTTT
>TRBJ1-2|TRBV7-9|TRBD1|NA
CASSSGQALSGYTF
TGTGCCAGCAGCTCGGGACAGGCGCTGAGCGGCTACACCTTC
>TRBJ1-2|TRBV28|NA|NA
CASSEGHSNYGYTF
TGTGCCAGCAGTGAAGGACACTCCAACTATGGCTACACCTTC
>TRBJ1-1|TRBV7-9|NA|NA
CASSQTVTEAFF
TGTGCCAGCAGCCAGACAGTCACTGAAGCTTTCTTT
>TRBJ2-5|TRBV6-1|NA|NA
CASSEFRLRQETQYF
TGTGCCAGCAGTGAATTTCGGTTGAGACAAGAGACCCAGTACTTC